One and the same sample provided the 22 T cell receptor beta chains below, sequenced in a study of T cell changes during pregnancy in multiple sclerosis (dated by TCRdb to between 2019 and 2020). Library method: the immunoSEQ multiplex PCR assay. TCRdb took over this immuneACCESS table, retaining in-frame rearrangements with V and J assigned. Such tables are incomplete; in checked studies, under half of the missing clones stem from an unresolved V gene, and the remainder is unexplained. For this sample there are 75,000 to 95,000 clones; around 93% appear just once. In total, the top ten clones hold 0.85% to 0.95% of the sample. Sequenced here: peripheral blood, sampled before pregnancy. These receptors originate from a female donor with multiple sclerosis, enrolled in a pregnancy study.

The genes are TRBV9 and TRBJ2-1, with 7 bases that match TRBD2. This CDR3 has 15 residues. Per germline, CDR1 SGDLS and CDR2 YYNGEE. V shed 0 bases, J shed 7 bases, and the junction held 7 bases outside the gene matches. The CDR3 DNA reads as TGTGCCAGCAGCGTAGGGGCGGGAGCGGGTAATGAGCAGTTCTTC. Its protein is CASSVGAGAGNEQFF.

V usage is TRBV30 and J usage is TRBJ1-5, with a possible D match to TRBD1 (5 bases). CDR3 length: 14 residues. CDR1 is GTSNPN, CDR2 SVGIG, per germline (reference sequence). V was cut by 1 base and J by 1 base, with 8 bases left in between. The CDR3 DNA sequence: TGTGCCTGGAGTGGACAGTTAAGCAATCAGCCCCAGCATTTT. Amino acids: CAWSGQLSNQPQHF.

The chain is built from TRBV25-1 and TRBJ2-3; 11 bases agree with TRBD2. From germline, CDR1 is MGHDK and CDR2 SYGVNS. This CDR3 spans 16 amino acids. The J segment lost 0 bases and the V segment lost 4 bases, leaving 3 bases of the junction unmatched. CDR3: CASSGRLAGSTDTQYF. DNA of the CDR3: TGTGCCAGCAGTGGCAGACTAGCGGGGAGCACAGATACGCAGTATTTT.

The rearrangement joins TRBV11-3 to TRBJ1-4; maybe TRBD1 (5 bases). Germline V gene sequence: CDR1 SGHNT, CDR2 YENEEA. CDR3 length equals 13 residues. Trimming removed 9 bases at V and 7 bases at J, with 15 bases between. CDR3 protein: CARSGGDGEKLFF. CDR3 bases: TGTGCCAGAAGCGGGGGGGACGGTGAAAAACTGTTTTTT. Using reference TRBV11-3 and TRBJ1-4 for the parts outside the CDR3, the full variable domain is EAGVVQSPRYKIIEKKQPVAFWCNPISGHNTLYWYLQNLGQGPELLIRYENEEAVDDSQLPKDRFSAERLKGVDSTLKIQPAELGDSAVYLCARSGGDGEKLFFGSGTQLSVL.

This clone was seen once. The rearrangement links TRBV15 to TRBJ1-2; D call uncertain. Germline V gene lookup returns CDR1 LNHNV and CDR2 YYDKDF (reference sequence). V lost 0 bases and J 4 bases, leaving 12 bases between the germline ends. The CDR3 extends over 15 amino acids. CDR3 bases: TGTGCCACCAGCAGAGATCGGGCGGCGGGCTATGGCTACACCTTC. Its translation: CATSRDRAAGYGYTF.

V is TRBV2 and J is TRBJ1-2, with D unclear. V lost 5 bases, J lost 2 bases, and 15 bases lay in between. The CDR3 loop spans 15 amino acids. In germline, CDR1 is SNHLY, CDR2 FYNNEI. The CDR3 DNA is TGTGCCAGCAGTCCTACAGAGACCTTAAACTATGGCTACACCTTC. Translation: CASSPTETLNYGYTF.

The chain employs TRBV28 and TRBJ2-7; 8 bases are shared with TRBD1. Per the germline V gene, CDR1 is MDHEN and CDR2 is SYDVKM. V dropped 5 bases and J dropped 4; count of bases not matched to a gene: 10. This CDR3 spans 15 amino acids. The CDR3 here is CASSPRDRILYEQYF. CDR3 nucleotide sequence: TGTGCCAGCAGTCCCAGGGACAGGATACTTTACGAGCAGTACTTC.

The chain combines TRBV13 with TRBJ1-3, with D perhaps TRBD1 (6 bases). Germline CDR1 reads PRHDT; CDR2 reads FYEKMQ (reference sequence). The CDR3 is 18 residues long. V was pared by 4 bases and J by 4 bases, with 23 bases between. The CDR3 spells CASSYKPPGRGSGNTIYF. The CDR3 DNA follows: TGTGCCAGCAGCTATAAGCCCCCCGGAAGGGGGTCAGGAAACACCATATATTTT.

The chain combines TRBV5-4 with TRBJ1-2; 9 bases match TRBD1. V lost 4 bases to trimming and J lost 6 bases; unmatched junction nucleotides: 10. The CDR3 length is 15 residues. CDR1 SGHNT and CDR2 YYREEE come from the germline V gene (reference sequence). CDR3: CASSIPGQGVDGYTF. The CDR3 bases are TGTGCCAGCAGCATTCCGGGACAGGGAGTGGATGGCTACACCTTC.

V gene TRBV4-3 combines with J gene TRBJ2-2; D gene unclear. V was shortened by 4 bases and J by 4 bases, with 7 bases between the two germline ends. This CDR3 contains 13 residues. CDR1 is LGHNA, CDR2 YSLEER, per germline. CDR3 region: CASSRGSTGELFF. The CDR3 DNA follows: TGCGCCAGCAGCCGCGGAAGCACCGGGGAGCTGTTTTTT.

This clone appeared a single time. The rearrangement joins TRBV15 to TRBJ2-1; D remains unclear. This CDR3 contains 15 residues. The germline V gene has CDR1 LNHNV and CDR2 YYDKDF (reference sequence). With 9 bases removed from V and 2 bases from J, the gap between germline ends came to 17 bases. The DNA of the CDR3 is TGTGCCACGAAAAGCAGCGCGATTCCCTACAATGAGCAGTTCTTC. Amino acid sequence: CATKSSAIPYNEQFF. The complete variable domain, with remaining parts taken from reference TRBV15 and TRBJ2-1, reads DAMVIQNPRYQVTQFGKPVTLSCSQTLNHNVMYWYQQKSSQAPKLLFHYYDKDFNNEADTPDNFQSRRPNTSFCFLDIRSPGLGDTAMYLCATKSSAIPYNEQFFGPGTRLTVL.

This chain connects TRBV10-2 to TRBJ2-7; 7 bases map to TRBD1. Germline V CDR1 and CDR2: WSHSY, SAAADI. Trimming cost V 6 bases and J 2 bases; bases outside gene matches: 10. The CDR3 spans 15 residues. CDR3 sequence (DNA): TGCGCCAGCAGCCTAGGGACAGTAATTACCTACGAGCAGTACTTC. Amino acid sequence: CASSLGTVITYEQYF.

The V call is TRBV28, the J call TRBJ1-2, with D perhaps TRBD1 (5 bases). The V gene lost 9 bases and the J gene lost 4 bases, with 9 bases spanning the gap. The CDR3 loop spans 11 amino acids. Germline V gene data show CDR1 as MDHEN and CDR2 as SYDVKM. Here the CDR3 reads CASGQGYGYTF. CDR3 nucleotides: TGTGCCAGTGGGCAGGGCTATGGCTACACCTTC.

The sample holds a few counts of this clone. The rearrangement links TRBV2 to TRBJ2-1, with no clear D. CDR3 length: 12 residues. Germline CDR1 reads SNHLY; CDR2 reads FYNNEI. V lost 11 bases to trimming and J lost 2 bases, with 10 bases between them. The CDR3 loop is CALRGTYNEQFF. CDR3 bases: TGTGCCCTGCGAGGTACCTACAATGAGCAGTTCTTC.

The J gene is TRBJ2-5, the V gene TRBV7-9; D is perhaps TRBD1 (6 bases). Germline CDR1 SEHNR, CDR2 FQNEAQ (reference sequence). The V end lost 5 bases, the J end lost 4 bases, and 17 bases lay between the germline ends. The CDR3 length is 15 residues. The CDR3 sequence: CASSTGTTLGETQYF. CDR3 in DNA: TGTGCCAGCAGCACCGGGACAACATTAGGAGAGACCCAGTACTTC.

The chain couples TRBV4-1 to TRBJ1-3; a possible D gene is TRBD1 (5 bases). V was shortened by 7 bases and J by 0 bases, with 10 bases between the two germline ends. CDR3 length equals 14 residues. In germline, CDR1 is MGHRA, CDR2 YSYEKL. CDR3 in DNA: TGCGCCAGCACCTCACAGGTCTCTGGAAACACCATATATTTT. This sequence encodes CASTSQVSGNTIYF.

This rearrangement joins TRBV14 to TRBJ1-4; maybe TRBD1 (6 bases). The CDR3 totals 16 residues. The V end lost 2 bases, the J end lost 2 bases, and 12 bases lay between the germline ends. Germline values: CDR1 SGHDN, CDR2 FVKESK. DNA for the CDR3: TGTGCCAGCAGCCAACACACAGGGCTGACTAATGAAAAACTGTTTTTT. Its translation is CASSQHTGLTNEKLFF. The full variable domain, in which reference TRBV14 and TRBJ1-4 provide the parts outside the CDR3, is EAGVTQFPSHSVIEKGQTVTLRCDPISGHDNLYWYRRVMGKEIKFLLHFVKESKQDESGMPNNRFLAERTGGTYSTLKVQPAELEDSGVYFCASSQHTGLTNEKLFFGSGTQLSVL.

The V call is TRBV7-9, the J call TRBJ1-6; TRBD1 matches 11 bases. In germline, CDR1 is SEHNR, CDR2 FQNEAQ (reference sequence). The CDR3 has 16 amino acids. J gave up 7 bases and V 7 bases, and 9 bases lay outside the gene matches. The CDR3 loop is CASTRGQGAGNSPLHF. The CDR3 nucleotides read TGTGCCAGCACCCGTGGACAGGGGGCGGGAAATTCACCCCTCCACTTT. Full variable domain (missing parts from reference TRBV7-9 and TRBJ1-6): DTGVSQNPRHKITKRGQNVTFRCDPISEHNRLYWYRQTLGQGPEFLTYFQNEAQLEKSRLLSDRFSAERPKGSFSTLEIQRTEQGDSAMYLCASTRGQGAGNSPLHFGNGTRLTVT.

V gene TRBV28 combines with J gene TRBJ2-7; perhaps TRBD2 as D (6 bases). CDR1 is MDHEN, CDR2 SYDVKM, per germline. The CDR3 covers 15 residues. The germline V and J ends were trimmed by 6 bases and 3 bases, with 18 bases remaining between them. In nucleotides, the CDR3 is TGTGCCAGCAGGGAGAATGGCCTCGGGGGCTACGAGCAGTACTTC. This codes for CASRENGLGGYEQYF.

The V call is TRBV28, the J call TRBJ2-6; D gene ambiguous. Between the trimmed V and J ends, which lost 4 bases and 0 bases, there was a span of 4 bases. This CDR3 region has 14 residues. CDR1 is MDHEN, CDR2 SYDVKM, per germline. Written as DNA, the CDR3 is TGTGCCAGCAGTTATCACTCTGGGGCCAACGTCCTGACTTTC. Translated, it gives CASSYHSGANVLTF.

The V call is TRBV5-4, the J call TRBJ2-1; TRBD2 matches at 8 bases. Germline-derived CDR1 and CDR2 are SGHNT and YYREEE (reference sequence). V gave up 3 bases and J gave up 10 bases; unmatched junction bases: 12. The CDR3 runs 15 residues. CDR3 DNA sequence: TGTGCCAGCAGCTGGGGATCGGGGGGGGTGAGGGAGCAGTTCTTC. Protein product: CASSWGSGGVREQFF.

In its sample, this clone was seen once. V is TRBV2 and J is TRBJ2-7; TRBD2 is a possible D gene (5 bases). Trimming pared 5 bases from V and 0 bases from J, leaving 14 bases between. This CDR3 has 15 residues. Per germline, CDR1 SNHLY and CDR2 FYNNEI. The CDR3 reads CASSYNGGSSYEQYF. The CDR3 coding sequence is TGTGCCAGCAGTTATAACGGCGGGTCCTCCTACGAGCAGTACTTC.